One and the same sample provided the 26 T cell receptor beta chains below, sequenced in a study of T cell responses to AZD1222 COVID-19 vaccine. The protocol was immunoSEQ multiplex PCR, while the TCRdb copy is restricted to in-frame clones and leaves out a portion. Here the sample spans fewer than 120,000 clones, nearly 90% being singletons. Material: peripheral blood, obtained on day 0 of AZD1222 vaccination. These receptors were collected from an adult in good health.

V and J are TRBV30 and TRBJ1-1, with D possibly being TRBD1 (5 bases). The V and J ends lost 3 bases and 1 base respectively, with 15 bases between them. The germline gives CDR1 GTSNPN, CDR2 SVGIG (reference sequence). CDR3 length: 15 residues. The CDR3 sequence is CAWRGFTGGNTEAFF. The CDR3 DNA reads as TGTGCCTGGAGGGGTTTCACCGGGGGGAACACTGAAGCTTTCTTT.

The V gene is TRBV6-6, the J gene TRBJ2-2; D uncertain. V dropped 5 bases and J dropped 5 bases, with 9 bases sitting between them. CDR1 and CDR2 from the germline V gene are MNHNY and SVGAGI (reference sequence). This CDR3 has 13 amino acids. CDR3 bases: TGTGCCAGCAGTAATTTGCTTACCGGGGAGCTGTTTTTT. Translation: CASSNLLTGELFF.

This chain connects TRBV6-1 to TRBJ2-7; 8 nucleotides agree with TRBD1. Germline assignment: CDR1 MNHNS and CDR2 SASEGT. This CDR3 is built from 14 residues. V was clipped by 1 base and J by 7 bases; unmatched bases: 6. CDR3 amino acids: CASSEGTGLLEQYF. DNA of the CDR3: TGTGCCAGCAGTGAAGGGACAGGGCTCCTGGAGCAGTACTTC.

The chain is built from TRBV19 and TRBJ1-5; D is uncertain. The CDR3 sequence is 14 residues long. In germline, CDR1 is LNHDA, CDR2 SQIVND (reference sequence). V was trimmed by 3 bases and J by 7 bases, leaving 13 bases between them. This CDR3 reads CASSIRELIQPQHF. The DNA of the CDR3 is TGTGCCAGTAGTATTAGGGAATTAATACAGCCCCAGCATTTT.

This rearrangement joins TRBV6-4 to TRBJ2-7; D possibly corresponds to TRBD2 (5 bases). The CDR3 consists of 11 residues. Germline V gives CDR1 MRHNA, CDR2 SNTAGT. Deletions cut 8 bases from V and 7 bases from J, with 12 bases between. The CDR3 nucleotides are TGTGCCAGCGGTCCGACGGGGGAGCAGTACTTC. This gives the protein CASGPTGEQYF.

The CDR3 protein is CASSQMGNSPLHF. In nucleotides, the CDR3 is TGTGCCAGCAGTCAAATGGGGAATTCACCCCTCCACTTT. V and J are TRBV12-3 or TRBV12-4 and TRBJ1-6, with D unresolved. With 5 bases removed from V and 7 bases from J, the gap between germline ends came to 9 bases. The CDR3 spans 13 residues.

The chain links TRBV5-4 to TRBJ1-3, with a tentative D call TRBD1 (6 bases). Germline lookup yields CDR1 SGHNT and CDR2 YYREEE (reference sequence). V lost 4 bases to trimming and J lost 4 bases, with 12 bases between them. The CDR3 runs to 14 residues. The CDR3 DNA sequence: TGTGCCAGCAGCCTGAAACAGGGAGGAAACACCATATATTTT. Translated, it gives CASSLKQGGNTIYF.

This clone was counted only a few times. The chain has TRBV7-2 and TRBJ1-2; 8 bases align to TRBD1. J was trimmed by 4 bases and V by 1 base; bases with no gene match: 8. Germline assignment: CDR1 SGHTA and CDR2 FQGNSA. The CDR3 runs to 16 residues. CDR3 region: CASSLGGIGQGYGYTF. The CDR3 DNA is TGTGCCAGCAGCTTAGGAGGTATCGGACAGGGCTATGGCTACACCTTC. The full variable domain, its missing parts supplied by reference TRBV7-2 and TRBJ1-2, is GAGVSQSPSNKVTEKGKDVELRCDPISGHTALYWYRQSLGQGLEFLIYFQGNSAPDKSGLPSDRFSAERTGGSVSTLTIQRTQQEDSAVYLCASSLGGIGQGYGYTFGSGTRLTVV.

This clone was seen once. The gene calls are TRBV25-1 and TRBJ2-7, with 8 bases matching TRBD1. The V and J ends lost 4 bases and 3 bases, in that order; junction bases with no gene match: 5. CDR1 is MGHDK and CDR2 is SYGVNS in the germline V gene. CDR3 length: 14 amino acids. The DNA of the CDR3 is TGTGCCAGCAGTGCAGGGGGCAATCTCTACGAGCAGTACTTC. Translated, it gives CASSAGGNLYEQYF.

The genes are TRBV19 and TRBJ1-1; unclear D gene. The CDR3 extends over 13 amino acids. Trimming took off 5 bases at V and 1 base at J, with 8 bases between the two ends. Germline assignment: CDR1 LNHDA and CDR2 SQIVND (reference sequence). CDR3 nucleotides: TGTGCCAGTAGTTCCATCAGGAACACTGAAGCTTTCTTT. This encodes CASSSIRNTEAFF.

Comments on this clone: The junction and the germline gene differ at one end; a read error may be behind it. This rearrangement joins TRBV7-7 to TRBJ2-1, with 14 bases aligning to TRBD2. There are 17 residues in the CDR3. Germline V lookup: CDR1 SSHAT, CDR2 FNYEAQ (reference sequence). CDR3 DNA: TGTGCTAGCAGCCAGGGACTAGCGGGGGCCCTCGGCAATGAGCAGTTCTTC. Translating it yields CASSQGLAGALGNEQFF.

The rearrangement joins TRBV11-2 to TRBJ1-1, with D unclear. Trimming took off 5 bases at V and 1 base at J, with 8 bases between the two ends. In germline, CDR1 is SGHAT, CDR2 FQNNGV. CDR3 length equals 13 residues. CDR3 bases: TGTGCCAGCAGCCAGTGGGGGAACACTGAAGCTTTCTTT. It codes for CASSQWGNTEAFF.

The gene calls are TRBV27 and TRBJ1-3; D is undetermined. V was shortened by 4 bases and J by 0 bases, with 10 bases between the two germline ends. In germline, CDR1 is MNHEY, CDR2 SMNVEV (reference sequence). The length of the CDR3 is 15 residues. The CDR3, as DNA: TGTGCCAGCAGTTCCAGCATCTACTCTGGAAACACCATATATTTT. Amino acids: CASSSSIYSGNTIYF.

The V call is TRBV6-2 or TRBV6-3, the J call TRBJ2-7, with a possible D match to TRBD2 (6 bases). CDR1 is MNHEY, CDR2 SVGEGT, per germline. Trimming shortened V by 5 bases and J by 3 bases, and 17 bases separated the two germline ends. CDR3 size: 15 residues. The CDR3 reads CASSPRRDGGYEQYF. The CDR3 DNA sequence: TGTGCCAGCAGTCCCCGGCGGGACGGGGGCTACGAGCAGTACTTC.

The rearrangement uses TRBV28 and TRBJ1-4, with D perhaps matching TRBD1 (6 bases). Between the trimmed V and J ends, which lost 8 bases and 5 bases, there was a span of 18 bases. Germline CDR1 is MDHEN and CDR2 is SYDVKM. The CDR3 has 15 amino acids. This chain's CDR3 is CASRPLQGPNEKLFF. DNA of the CDR3: TGTGCCAGCCGACCCCTACAGGGCCCAAATGAAAAACTGTTTTTT. The whole variable domain, filled in from reference TRBV28 and TRBJ1-4, reads DVKVTQSSRYLVKRTGEKVFLECVQDMDHENMFWYRQDPGLGLRLIYFSYDVKMKEKGDIPEGYSVSREKKERFSLILESASTNQTSMYLCASRPLQGPNEKLFFGSGTQLSVL.

The chain employs TRBV7-9 and TRBJ1-2, with D maybe TRBD1 (6 bases). The CDR3 spans 16 residues. The V gene's germline CDR1 is SEHNR and CDR2 FQNEAQ (reference sequence). The V and J ends lost 1 base and 4 bases respectively, with 16 bases between them. CDR3 DNA sequence: TGTGCCAGCAGCTTAGGCGGGACCGGGGGCCTCTATGGCTACACCTTC. This codes for CASSLGGTGGLYGYTF.

This CDR3 is CASSPWGGIGTGGPGEQYF. The CDR3 region has the DNA TGTGCCAGCAGCCCGTGGGGGGGAATTGGAACGGGAGGGCCCGGCGAGCAGTACTTC. J is TRBJ2-7 and V is TRBV7-2; 8 bases line up with TRBD2. V shed 5 bases and J 6 bases; nucleotides not matched to a gene: 24. CDR1 and CDR2 from the germline V gene are SGHTA and FQGNSA. CDR3 length equals 19 residues.

As concerns this clone: Distinct nucleotide sequences in the sample also encode this CDR3. The J gene is TRBJ2-2, the V gene TRBV6-2 or TRBV6-3; the D is unclear. CDR1 is MNHEY, CDR2 SVGEGT, per germline. The CDR3 runs to 15 residues. V lost 2 bases, J lost 1 base, and 8 bases lay in between. The CDR3 spells CASSYGSLNTGELFF. CDR3 DNA: TGTGCCAGCAGTTACGGCAGTTTGAACACCGGGGAGCTGTTTTTT.

The V and J genes are TRBV5-4 and TRBJ2-3; 8 bases are a match to TRBD1. The CDR3 runs 17 residues. CDR1 is SGHNT and CDR2 is YYREEE in the germline V gene (reference sequence). The V and J ends lost 5 bases and 0 bases, in that order; junction bases with no gene match: 11. In nucleotides, the CDR3 is TGTGCCAGCAGGTACGGACAGGGCTTAACTAGCACAGATACGCAGTATTTT. Translation gives CASRYGQGLTSTDTQYF.

This chain links TRBV7-2 with TRBJ2-2, with D unclear. V gave up 1 base and J gave up 8 bases, with 14 bases separating them. CDR1 and CDR2 from the germline V gene are SGHTA and FQGNSA. The CDR3 length is 15 residues. The CDR3 loop reads CASSLEGLLGGELFF. The CDR3 nucleotides read TGTGCCAGCAGCTTAGAGGGCCTTCTAGGGGGGGAGCTGTTTTTT. Full variable domain (missing parts from reference TRBV7-2 and TRBJ2-2): GAGVSQSPSNKVTEKGKDVELRCDPISGHTALYWYRQSLGQGLEFLIYFQGNSAPDKSGLPSDRFSAERTGGSVSTLTIQRTQQEDSAVYLCASSLEGLLGGELFFGEGSRLTVL.

This chain uses TRBV5-1 with TRBJ1-5, with 7 bases fitting TRBD1. Trimming at V came to 4 bases and at J to 6 bases, leaving 16 bases not matched to a gene. This CDR3 is 17 amino acids long. Germline V lookup: CDR1 SGHRS, CDR2 YFSETQ. The CDR3 DNA sequence: TGCGCCAGCAGCCCTCAGGGGGGCTGGGAGAATGGTCAGCCCCAGCATTTT. Translation gives CASSPQGGWENGQPQHF.

J is TRBJ2-2 and V is TRBV7-3; 8 nucleotides agree with TRBD1. This CDR3 region has 16 residues. With V trimmed by 5 bases and J by 2 bases, 7 bases remained unmatched. From germline, CDR1 is SGHTA and CDR2 FQGTGA. This CDR3 is CASSRGQGANTGELFF. CDR3 nucleotide sequence: TGTGCCAGCAGCCGGGGTCAGGGGGCTAACACCGGGGAGCTGTTTTTT.

The V call is TRBV7-9, the J call TRBJ1-1; D is unresolved. Germline lookup yields CDR1 SEHNR and CDR2 FQNEAQ (reference sequence). Deletions cut 3 bases from V and 5 bases from J, with 10 bases between. CDR3 length equals 13 residues. This CDR3 reads CASSFGELTEAFF. The DNA of the CDR3 is TGTGCCAGCAGCTTTGGGGAGCTAACTGAAGCTTTCTTT.

V is TRBV19 and J is TRBJ2-7; 7 bases align to TRBD1. This CDR3 is 14 amino acids long. Germline CDR1 LNHDA, CDR2 SQIVND (reference sequence). V shed 2 bases, J shed 6 bases, and the junction held 7 bases outside the gene matches. For the CDR3, the DNA is TGTGCCAGTAGTATAACAGGGGCTCCCGCCGAGCAGTACTTC. This sequence encodes CASSITGAPAEQYF. The full variable domain, its missing parts supplied by reference TRBV19 and TRBJ2-7, is DGGITQSPKYLFRKEGQNVTLSCEQNLNHDAMYWYRQDPGQGLRLIYYSQIVNDFQKGDIAEGYSVSREKKESFPLTVTSAQKNPTAFYLCASSITGAPAEQYFGPGTRLTVT.

This sequence joins TRBV9 and TRBJ2-1; D uncertain. CDR1 is SGDLS, CDR2 YYNGEE, per germline. The V end was cut by 0 bases, the J end by 0 bases, with 10 bases between. There are 16 residues in the CDR3. The CDR3 loop reads CASSVAPLSSYNEQFF. The CDR3 nucleotides read TGTGCCAGCAGCGTAGCCCCCCTAAGCTCCTACAATGAGCAGTTCTTC. The full variable domain, its missing parts supplied by reference TRBV9 and TRBJ2-1, is DSGVTQTPKHLITATGQRVTLRCSPRSGDLSVYWYQQSLDQGLQFLIQYYNGEERAKGNILERFSAQQFPDLHSELNLSSLELGDSALYFCASSVAPLSSYNEQFFGPGTRLTVL.

The chain couples TRBV28 to TRBJ1-3; no firm D call. CDR3 length: 13 amino acids. CDR1 MDHEN and CDR2 SYDVKM come from the germline V gene. V dropped 4 bases and J dropped 8 bases, with 12 bases sitting between them. In DNA, the CDR3 is TGTGCCAGCAGTTCCCTTGGTCGGGACACCATATATTTT. It yields the protein CASSSLGRDTIYF.